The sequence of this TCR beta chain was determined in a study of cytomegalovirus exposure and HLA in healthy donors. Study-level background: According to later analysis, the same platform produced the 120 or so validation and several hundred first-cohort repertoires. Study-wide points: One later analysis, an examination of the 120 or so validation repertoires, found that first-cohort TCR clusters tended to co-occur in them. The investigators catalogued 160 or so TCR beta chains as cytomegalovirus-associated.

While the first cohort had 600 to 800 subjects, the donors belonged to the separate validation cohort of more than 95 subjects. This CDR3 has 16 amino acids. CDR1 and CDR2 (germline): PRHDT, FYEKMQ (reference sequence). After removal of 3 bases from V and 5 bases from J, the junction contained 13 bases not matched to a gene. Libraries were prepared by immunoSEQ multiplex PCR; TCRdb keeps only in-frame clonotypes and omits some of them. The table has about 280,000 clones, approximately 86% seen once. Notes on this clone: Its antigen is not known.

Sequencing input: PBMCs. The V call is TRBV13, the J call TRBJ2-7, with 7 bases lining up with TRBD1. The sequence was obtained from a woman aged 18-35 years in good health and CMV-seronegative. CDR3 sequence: CASSLNRGGRDDEQYF. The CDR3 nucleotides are TGTGCCAGCAGCTTGAACAGAGGGGGCAGGGACGACGAGCAGTACTTC.